This T cell receptor (beta chain) was identified during a study of glioma-infiltrating T cells. In its sample, this clonotype was seen many times. Germline assignment: CDR1 MGHDK and CDR2 SYGVNS. Losses at the gene ends were 11 bases for V and 5 bases for J; bases not matched to a gene: 4. This CDR3 spans 11 amino acids. Amplification of TCR alpha and beta CDR3 regions from RNA used iRepertoire nested multiplex PCR. TCRdb recomputed calls from the multiplex PCR reads with MiXCR, one row per CDR3 protein. The table records around 350,000 distinct CDR3 sequences, about 40% of them present only once. The chain employs TRBV25-1 and TRBJ2-5, with TRBD1 matching over 8 bases. The sequence was obtained from a human donor with low-grade glioma or glioblastoma, undergoing nonglioma brain surgery, or in good health (not recorded which). Sequenced sample: glioma tissue, nonneoplastic brain tissue, or PBMCs (not recorded which). CDR3 nucleotides: TGTGCCTCGACAGGGGATGAGACCCAGTACTTC. The encoded protein is CASTGDETQYF.